A few counts support the clone carrying this T cell receptor beta chain. Per the germline V gene, CDR1 is SGHRS and CDR2 is YFSETQ. The germline V and J ends were trimmed by 4 bases and 8 bases, with 21 bases remaining between them. The CDR3 runs to 15 residues. The source of the sample is a study of T cell changes during pregnancy in multiple sclerosis. Some clones are missing from TCRdb's copy, which holds only in-frame ones; the method was immunoSEQ multiplex PCR. The sample records fewer than 85,000 clones, about 90% being singletons. The specimen was peripheral blood, collected in the first trimester of pregnancy. The V call is TRBV5-1, the J call TRBJ1-2, with D possibly matching TRBD1 (6 bases). This TCR derives from a female donor in good health, enrolled as a control in a pregnancy study. CDR3 protein: CASSPGLGQLAGYTF. The CDR3 DNA is TGCGCCAGCAGCCCGGGGCTCGGACAGCTGGCCGGCTACACCTTC.